The 4 T cell receptor beta chains in this list originate from one sample, sequenced in a study of cytomegalovirus exposure and HLA in healthy donors. Sequencing was performed with immunoSEQ multiplex PCR; in TCRdb, only in-frame clones are kept and a portion is missing. The sample consists of about 73,000 clones, approximately 95% of them appearing once. Sequenced material: PBMCs. The source is a man younger than 35 in good health and CMV-seronegative.

V usage is TRBV5-1 and J usage is TRBJ1-1; the D gene is possibly TRBD1 (5 bases). The CDR3 runs 15 residues. Trimming removed 3 bases from V and 0 bases from J, with 12 bases in between. Germline V gene data show CDR1 as SGHRS and CDR2 as YFSETQ. CDR3 loop: CASSSQVGVNTEAFF. As DNA, the CDR3 is TGCGCCAGCAGCTCTCAGGTAGGGGTGAACACTGAAGCTTTCTTT.

The genes are TRBV5-6 and TRBJ1-4, with D unresolved. The V gene lost 0 bases and the J gene lost 5 bases, with 11 bases spanning the gap. The length of the CDR3 is 15 residues. Germline loops: CDR1 SGHDT, CDR2 YYEEEE. The CDR3 region is CASSLGRGPNEKLFF. CDR3 DNA: TGTGCCAGCAGCTTGGGACGGGGTCCCAATGAAAAACTGTTTTTT.

J is TRBJ2-2 and V is TRBV6-4; a possible D gene is TRBD1 (6 bases). The CDR3 has 15 amino acids. Germline values: CDR1 MRHNA, CDR2 SNTAGT. The V gene lost 3 bases and the J gene lost 3 bases, with 11 bases spanning the gap. CDR3 sequence (DNA): TGTGCCAGCAGTGAGGGGGCGCAGGACACCGGGGAGCTGTTTTTT. Translating it yields CASSEGAQDTGELFF.

The CDR3 DNA reads TGTGCCAGCAGTTATGGGCAGGTACGGATGAACACTGAAGCTTTCTTT. It is translated as CASSYGQVRMNTEAFF. The chain couples TRBV6-6 to TRBJ1-1, with D unclear. The CDR3 loop spans 16 amino acids. Per the germline V gene, CDR1 is MNHNY and CDR2 is SVGAGI (reference sequence). Trimming shortened V by 3 bases and J by 0 bases, and 14 bases separated the two germline ends.